This TCR beta chain appears in the sequencing data of a study of T cell responses to AZD1222 COVID-19 vaccine (dated by TCRdb to the early 2020s). General notes on the study: TCR sequencing was performed for more than 230 trial participants, of whom around 200 were given two doses of AZD1222 and some 26 were given two doses of MenACWY control vaccine. Trial participants were enrolled by age into 18-55, 56-69 and 70-plus year subgroups, with 148, 28 and 57 TCR-sequenced participants respectively.

CDR1 and CDR2, looked up from the germline V gene, are MGHRA and YSYEKL. There are 16 amino acids in the CDR3, from cysteine to phenylalanine inclusive. Of all the DNA, just the CDR3 is kept, 48 bases in frame from base 1. V was cut back by 3 bases and J by 4 bases, leaving a gap of 18 bases between them. Of note for this clone: No cognate antigen has been identified for it. No much larger clonotype is one base removed from it; base qualities were not supplied.

The CDR3 regions of human TCRbeta chains were analyzed by immunosequencing. Processing in the source paper ran as follows. TCRs in the repertoires were matched against a reference library of SARS-CoV-2-specific TCRs that had been generated with the MIRA antigen-specificity platform. Breadth was defined as the fraction of unique TCRs that were SARS-CoV-2-associated. Depth was defined as the fraction of total T cells that were SARS-CoV-2-associated. Using the MIRA data, every spike-specific TCR was mapped to the spike region that the TCR reacted to and assigned to either a CD4 or a CD8 class. Log10-transformed breadth and depth values were compared by one-way ANOVA with Sidak's multiple comparisons tests. TCRdb stores this immuneACCESS table with in-frame sequences only. Part of the clones is absent; in the studies checked, under half of the shortfall reflects unresolved V genes, and no reason is known for the rest. Clone size and V and J calls were adopted from that table, with D and trimming inferred from the DNA. This sample comprises more than 95,000 clones, roughly nine tenths of them detected only once. Of the sample, about 1.4% is held by the ten largest clones.

On the study overall, not on this receptor specifically: Nearly half of unique spike-specific TCRs reportedly recognized epitopes outside regions mutated in the B.1.351 and B.1.1.7 variants. The vaccine-associated CD4 TCRs covered the entire spike protein, and the dominant responses fell in regions 160-218 and 743-854. Participants were mostly white British and included more females than males, and it was suggested by the authors that clonal diversity may have been underestimated. Spike-specific TCR breadth and depth rose significantly after two AZD1222 doses compared with day 0 and with MenACWY recipients. Because no day 14 peak-response samples were available, repertoires were characterized only after the peak T cell response. The 56-69-year group was small, and its depth increase did not reach significance, likely because of low power. Conclusions about previously exposed vaccinees are limited, since just a handful of AZD1222 recipients were seropositive for SARS-CoV-2 at baseline.

This specimen's time point label, interpreted: about 28 days (+/-7) after the second vaccine dose. AZD1222 recipients with second doses at about 4 weeks or about 12 weeks were pooled, because spike-specific TCR depth and breadth did not differ between schedules. Samples from vaccinated people were obtained from the UK trials COV001 and COV002, which included a single-blind randomized controlled phase 2/3 trial of AZD1222 (ChAdOx1 nCoV-19) in healthy adults. For TCRbeta chain sequencing, PBMC samples were collected from trial participants at day 0 and at day 28 after the second dose. The sequence is built from TRBV4-1 and TRBJ1-1; no D segment can be confidently identified. The source material was peripheral blood, sampled 28 days after the second AZD1222 dose. This receptor was taken from an adult who received the AZD1222 COVID-19 vaccine. This receptor carries the CDR3 CASSHIPRQRSTEAFF. In nucleotide form, the sequence is TGCGCCAGCAGCCACATACCCCGGCAGAGATCCACTGAAGCTTTCTTT.